Listed below are T cell receptor beta chains from one sample, sequenced in a study of blood T cell repertoires in COVID-19. TCRdb keeps only in-frame clones here, not all; method: immunoSEQ multiplex PCR. The sample lists some 300,000 clones; around four fifths were seen once. The sequenced sample was peripheral blood. The receptors stem from a woman aged 45-60 years with active or convalescent COVID-19. Both conserved end residues are trimmed from each CDR3. The size field is filled for only some rows; it gives once, few, many or a size class.

v_call: TRBV5-1
clone_size: few
cdr3_aa: ASSLGTGGVSPLH

v_call: TRBV28
clone_size: .
cdr3_aa: ASLTWGTVYNEQF

v_call: TRBV7-9
clone_size: few
cdr3_aa: ASTRGTAGELF

v_call: TRBV24-1
clone_size: .
cdr3_aa: ATSDSGTGNTEAF

v_call: TRBV27
clone_size: once
cdr3_aa: ASTGGTLYTGELF

v_call: TRBV29-1
clone_size: .
cdr3_aa: SVEQTEDTEAF

v_call: TRBV10-3
clone_size: .
cdr3_aa: AISTGQWPNYGYT

v_call: TRBV7-9
clone_size: .
cdr3_aa: ASSSGTSGNDGELF

v_call: TRBV5-1
clone_size: .
cdr3_aa: ASSFPPGSGSAGDTQY

v_call: TRBV24-1
clone_size: .
cdr3_aa: ATSDTGTSYGYT

v_call: TRBV6-2/TRBV6-3
clone_size: .
cdr3_aa: ASSQREGQVNEQF

v_call: TRBV5-1
clone_size: .
cdr3_aa: ASRPTTDYNEQF

v_call: TRBV5-6
clone_size: .
cdr3_aa: ASSLEYGRAFYNEQF

v_call: TRBV3-1/TRBV3-2
clone_size: .
cdr3_aa: ASSGETSGSTDTQY

v_call: TRBV7-2
clone_size: .
cdr3_aa: ASSADRGLRGGYT

v_call: TRBV7-9
clone_size: .
cdr3_aa: ASSPEAGGDEQY

v_call: TRBV7-9
clone_size: few
cdr3_aa: ASSLTQDSSGYT

v_call: TRBV30
clone_size: .
cdr3_aa: AWTTSGRRGEQF

v_call: TRBV5-4
clone_size: .
cdr3_aa: ASSPQLAHRHNEQF

v_call: TRBV5-1
clone_size: .
cdr3_aa: ASSPGQYNEQF

v_call: TRBV29-1
clone_size: .
cdr3_aa: SAIRQSHNEQF

v_call: TRBV15
clone_size: .
cdr3_aa: ATSRGRIGELF

v_call: TRBV28
clone_size: .
cdr3_aa: ASRAGLVPYNEQF

v_call: TRBV5-1
clone_size: .
cdr3_aa: ASSLGQGVYNEQF

v_call: TRBV7-9
clone_size: .
cdr3_aa: ASSPMAQGTGYT

v_call: TRBV28
clone_size: .
cdr3_aa: ASYGQTTYEQY

v_call: TRBV15
clone_size: .
cdr3_aa: ATSRVRAAPLGEQF

v_call: TRBV11-2
clone_size: .
cdr3_aa: ASSYYTDTQY

v_call: TRBV5-1
clone_size: .
cdr3_aa: ASSLVSPSDRPGTEAF

v_call: TRBV7-9
clone_size: few
cdr3_aa: ASSKTGVYTEAF

v_call: TRBV5-1
clone_size: once
cdr3_aa: ASSLAPRGRNYGYT

v_call: TRBV28
clone_size: .
cdr3_aa: ASSGSNEKLF

v_call: TRBV11-2
clone_size: .
cdr3_aa: ASSPGGLAGIKNIQY

v_call: TRBV15
clone_size: .
cdr3_aa: ATSRWGQGTTEAF

v_call: TRBV4-1
clone_size: .
cdr3_aa: ASSRLTSGTYEQY

v_call: TRBV30
clone_size: .
cdr3_aa: AWSVPGGRGNTIY

v_call: TRBV10-2
clone_size: .
cdr3_aa: ASSGLAGGSGAQDTQY

v_call: TRBV11-2
clone_size: .
cdr3_aa: ASGADRGTEAF

v_call: TRBV18
clone_size: .
cdr3_aa: ASSPPGRSGAF

v_call: TRBV6-5
clone_size: .
cdr3_aa: ASSFGQGAGQPQH

v_call: TRBV5-4
clone_size: .
cdr3_aa: ASSRKQDYEQY

v_call: TRBV6-6
clone_size: .
cdr3_aa: ASSHRTGGASGEAF

v_call: TRBV30
clone_size: .
cdr3_aa: AWSVRDTLSGVYGYT

v_call: TRBV29-1
clone_size: .
cdr3_aa: SAMGQSKGYT

v_call: TRBV28
clone_size: .
cdr3_aa: ASSGGGGRSTEAF

v_call: TRBV18
clone_size: .
cdr3_aa: ASSQVPRTGVNTGELF

v_call: TRBV2
clone_size: few
cdr3_aa: ASGRQAANTEAF

v_call: TRBV3-1/TRBV3-2
clone_size: .
cdr3_aa: ASSQNLGAGGYT

v_call: TRBV3-1/TRBV3-2
clone_size: .
cdr3_aa: ASSQGQVSGNTIY

v_call: TRBV5-1
clone_size: .
cdr3_aa: ASRQTGAGETQY

v_call: TRBV2
clone_size: .
cdr3_aa: ASRGTSGRDYNEQF

v_call: TRBV4-1
clone_size: .
cdr3_aa: ASSQDSSGFQETQY

v_call: TRBV29-1
clone_size: .
cdr3_aa: SVSLGVGNSPLH

v_call: TRBV7-2
clone_size: once
cdr3_aa: ASSSLGRESRQETQY

v_call: TRBV29-1
clone_size: .
cdr3_aa: SVLSSGRIYEQY

v_call: TRBV5-1
clone_size: .
cdr3_aa: ASSPGLAGGAEQF

v_call: TRBV28
clone_size: .
cdr3_aa: ASSAPLGRYEQY